Sequencing of this T cell receptor beta chain was carried out in a study of monozygotic twins with inflammatory bowel disease. Findings and caveats of the study: Researchers report that IBD patients shared fewer clonotypes with others than healthy twins, especially amid disease activity. Healthy co-twins exceeded IBD patients in TCRbeta diversity as measured by inverse Simpson.

Comments on this clonotype: Its antigen is unknown.

Germline V lookup: CDR1 LNHDA, CDR2 SQIVND (reference sequence). There are 13 residues in the CDR3. cDNA for TCRalpha and TCRbeta was amplified by nested PCRs of roughly 17 then 9 cycles. TCRdb re-called the 5' RACE reads and gives one entry per CDR3 protein, without DNA. This repertoire includes approximately 330,000 distinct CDR3 sequences. The sequenced sample was blood. The chain combines TRBV19 with TRBJ2-1; TCRdb proposes TRBD1, but this gene call is untestable without DNA. This receptor was taken from a human donor with ulcerative colitis or Crohn's disease, or a healthy co-twin of an affected twin (not recorded which). This CDR3 reads CASSIRGPNEQFF.